This TCR beta chain derives from a study of regulatory T cells in long-lasting Graves disease. In germline, CDR1 is MNHEY, CDR2 SMNVEV (reference sequence). The V end was cut by 6 bases, the J end by 7 bases, with 15 bases between. The CDR3 is 13 amino acids. The study's findings and limits: Not thyroid tissue but only peripheral blood was studied.

Arm-PCR of CDR3 regions and iRepertoire HTBI primers were the basis on which TCR beta libraries were built. How the authors handled the data: Gene usage covered about 62 TRBV and some 13 TRBJ segments. TCRdb ran MiXCR on the multiplex PCR reads and lists one entry per CDR3 protein. The authors' filters were not applied to this entry. The sample includes about 460,000 distinct CDR3 sequences, roughly 23% of them seen just once. The time point was: persistent/refractory GD, antithyroid drugs over 5 years with positive TRAb. Extracted PBMC RNA gave rise to the TCR library. This clonotype was found many times. Its antigen is undetermined.

The TCR was taken from a female donor with Graves disease. The chain has TRBV27 and TRBJ1-2; tentatively, D is TRBD1 (5 bases). This specimen was peripheral blood mononuclear cells (PBMCs), taken when the disease was refractory, from a patient treated with antithyroid drugs. The CDR3 is CASRAGPAGGYTF. The CDR3 DNA follows: TGTGCCAGCAGGGCAGGGCCTGCGGGTGGCTACACCTTC.